Described below is a single T cell receptor (beta chain) sequence and its context. As yet, its antigen is unknown. These data belong to a study of vaccination and CD4 T cells after COVID-19. The wider study: Six males and four females constituted the convalescent cohort, two of whom were Hispanic. Samples taken post-COVID came a median about 100 days after diagnosis, ranging from 35 to 161.

Treatment indicated: approximately 9-day PBMC culture with coronavirus spike peptide pools or control peptides (ViraFEST assay). Positive PCR dates ranged from March to December 2020; these dates predated US Alpha, Beta and Delta variants. The Oncomine TCR Beta short-read assay was applied to DNA of cultured CD4+ T cells. TCRdb analysed the PCR reads with MiXCR anew, one entry per CDR3 protein. The sample includes 9,100 or so distinct CDR3 sequences, 20% to 25% seen only once; the top ten take less than 25%. Trimming stripped 3 bases from V and 4 bases from J, with 21 bases between. Germline assignment: CDR1 MNHEY and CDR2 SMNVEV (reference sequence). The CDR3 sequence is 17 residues long.

This sequence was found in a human donor with COVID-19. V and J are TRBV27 and TRBJ1-1; D unclear. Specimen: cultured CD4+ T cells from blood. CDR3 sequence reads: CASSFWSGSSLATEAFF. The CDR3 DNA reads TGTGCCAGCAGTTTTTGGTCCGGCTCCTCGTTGGCCACTGAAGCTTTCTTT.